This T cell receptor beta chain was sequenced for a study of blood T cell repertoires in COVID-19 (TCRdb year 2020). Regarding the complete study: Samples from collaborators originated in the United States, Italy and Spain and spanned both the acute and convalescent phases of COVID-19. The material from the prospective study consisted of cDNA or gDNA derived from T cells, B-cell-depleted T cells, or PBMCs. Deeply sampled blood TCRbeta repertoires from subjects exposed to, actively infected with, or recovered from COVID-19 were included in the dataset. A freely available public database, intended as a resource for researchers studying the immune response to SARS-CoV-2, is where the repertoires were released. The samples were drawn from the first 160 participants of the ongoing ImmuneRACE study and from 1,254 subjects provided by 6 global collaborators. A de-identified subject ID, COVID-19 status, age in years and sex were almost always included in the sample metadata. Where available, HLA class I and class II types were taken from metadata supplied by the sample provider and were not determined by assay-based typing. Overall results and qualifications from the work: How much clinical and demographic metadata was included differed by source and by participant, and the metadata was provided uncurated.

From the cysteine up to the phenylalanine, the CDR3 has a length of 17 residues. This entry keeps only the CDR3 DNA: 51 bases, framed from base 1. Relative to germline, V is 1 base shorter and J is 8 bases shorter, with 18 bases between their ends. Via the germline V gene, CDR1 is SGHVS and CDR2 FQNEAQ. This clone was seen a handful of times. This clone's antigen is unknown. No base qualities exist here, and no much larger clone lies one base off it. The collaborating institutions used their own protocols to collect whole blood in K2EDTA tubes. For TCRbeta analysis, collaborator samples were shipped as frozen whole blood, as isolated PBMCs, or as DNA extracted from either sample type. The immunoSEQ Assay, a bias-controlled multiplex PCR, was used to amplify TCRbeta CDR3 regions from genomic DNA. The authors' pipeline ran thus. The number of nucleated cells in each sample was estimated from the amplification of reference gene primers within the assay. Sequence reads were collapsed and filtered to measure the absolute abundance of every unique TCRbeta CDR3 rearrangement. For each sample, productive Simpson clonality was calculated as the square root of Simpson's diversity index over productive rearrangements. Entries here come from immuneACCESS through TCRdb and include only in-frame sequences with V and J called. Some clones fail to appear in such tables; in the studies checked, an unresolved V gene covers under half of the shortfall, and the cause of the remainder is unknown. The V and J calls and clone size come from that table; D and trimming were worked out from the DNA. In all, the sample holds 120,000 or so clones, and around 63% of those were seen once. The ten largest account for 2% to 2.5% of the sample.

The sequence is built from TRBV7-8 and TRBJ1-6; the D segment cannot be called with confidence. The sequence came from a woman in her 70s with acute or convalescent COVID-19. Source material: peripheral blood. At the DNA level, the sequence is TGTGCCAGCAGCTTAGTCCCCGAGGGCCAGCCCGATTCACCCCTCCACTTT. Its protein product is CASSLVPEGQPDSPLHF.